One sample yielded the 13 T cell receptor beta chains listed below, sequenced in a study of cytomegalovirus exposure and HLA in healthy donors. Assay: immunoSEQ multiplex PCR; the TCRdb copy retains only in-frame clones and omits some. In the table there are 150,000 to 200,000 clones, around 85% of which are singletons. The sample comprised PBMCs. The receptors shown here come from a woman aged 25 to 39 in good health and CMV-seronegative.

A few counts support this clone. CDR3 in amino acids: CASSARVSGHSSYEQYF. As DNA, the CDR3 is TGTGCCAGCAGCGCCCGTGTCTCGGGACACAGCTCCTACGAGCAGTACTTC. The chain carries TRBV11-2 and TRBJ2-7; perhaps TRBD1 as D (6 bases). CDR1 and CDR2 from the germline V gene are SGHAT and FQNNGV. V dropped 5 bases and J dropped 0 bases, with 20 bases sitting between them. The CDR3 spans 17 residues.

This clone has just a few counts. V and J are TRBV4-2 and TRBJ2-7; no clear D gene. The ends were cut back, 1 base at V and 3 bases at J, with 10 bases in the middle. There are 14 residues in the CDR3. The germline gives CDR1 LGHNA, CDR2 YNFKEQ. The CDR3 loop is CASSQGLQLYEQYF. CDR3 DNA: TGTGCCAGCAGCCAAGGGTTACAGCTCTACGAGCAGTACTTC.

DNA of the CDR3: TGTGCCAGCTCACCGTACGGGGGCAGAGCCTCTGGAAACACCATATATTTT. As protein: CASSPYGGRASGNTIYF. The chain has TRBV18 and TRBJ1-3, with D maybe TRBD1 (6 bases). CDR1 is KGHSH, CDR2 LQKENI, per germline. The CDR3 covers 17 residues. V was trimmed by 3 bases and J by 0 bases, leaving 15 bases between them.

The rearrangement joins TRBV13 to TRBJ2-3; D unresolved. CDR1 is PRHDT, CDR2 FYEKMQ, per germline (reference sequence). The CDR3 has 16 amino acids. The ends were cut back, 1 base at V and 3 bases at J, with 14 bases in the middle. CDR3 sequence: CASSLVVPPRTDTQYF. The CDR3 DNA sequence: TGTGCCAGCAGCTTAGTGGTCCCCCCGAGGACAGATACGCAGTATTTT.

Here the CDR3 reads CASSTTGGNEQFF. The CDR3 coding sequence is TGTGCCAGCAGTACCACGGGGGGGAATGAGCAGTTCTTC. The chain is built from TRBV6-5 and TRBJ2-1, with 8 bases lining up with TRBD2. Trimming cost V 5 bases and J 7 bases; bases outside gene matches: 4. Germline CDR1 reads MNHEY; CDR2 reads SVGAGI. The length of the CDR3 is 13 residues.

The rearrangement uses TRBV11-2 and TRBJ2-3; D is undetermined. CDR3 length: 16 amino acids. V lost 3 bases and J 0 bases, leaving 13 bases between the germline ends. The germline gives CDR1 SGHAT, CDR2 FQNNGV. For the CDR3, the DNA is TGTGCCAGCAGCTTTCGAGGAGCCTCTAGCACAGATACGCAGTATTTT. This codes for CASSFRGASSTDTQYF.

This clone was seen a few times. CDR3 region: CASSLVSGSYEQYF. The CDR3 coding sequence is TGTGCCAGCAGTTTGGTTAGCGGGAGCTACGAGCAGTACTTC. V and J are TRBV27 and TRBJ2-7, with 9 bases lining up with TRBD2. Germline-derived CDR1 and CDR2 are MNHEY and SMNVEV (reference sequence). The CDR3 length is 14 residues. Germline trimming cut 3 bases from V and 3 bases from J; bases unmatched to any gene: 3.

This clone was recorded once. The chain recombines TRBV25-1 with TRBJ1-6, with D tentatively TRBD1 (5 bases). CDR1 is MGHDK, CDR2 SYGVNS, per germline. CDR3 length: 13 residues. Trimming took 9 bases from V and 7 from J, leaving 13 bases between them. CDR3 in DNA: TGTGCCAGTACCGGGACGGAAAATTCACCCCTCCACTTT. This gives the protein CASTGTENSPLHF.

The chain carries TRBV6-6 and TRBJ2-7; 7 bases fit TRBD2. The CDR3 runs 12 residues. With V trimmed by 8 bases and J by 4 bases, 5 bases remained unmatched. From germline, CDR1 is MNHNY and CDR2 SVGAGI (reference sequence). For the CDR3, the DNA is TGTGCCAGCTCCTGGGGGGGATACGAGCAGTACTTC. Residues: CASSWGGYEQYF.

This chain uses TRBV9 with TRBJ2-3; 10 bases map to TRBD2. V dropped 6 bases and J dropped 2; count of bases not matched to a gene: 12. CDR1 and CDR2 from the germline V gene are SGDLS and YYNGEE. The length of the CDR3 is 17 residues. CDR3 bases: TGTGCCAGCAATGGAGCCGTGACTAGCGGGTTCACAGATACGCAGTATTTT. The encoded protein is CASNGAVTSGFTDTQYF.

The chain couples TRBV14 to TRBJ1-2, with TRBD1 identical over 8 bases. Per germline, CDR1 SGHDN and CDR2 FVKESK. V lost 1 base, J lost 8 bases, and 6 bases stayed unmatched. The CDR3 covers 14 residues. CDR3 bases: TGTGCCAGCAGCCAAGCAACAGGGGGAGTGGGCTACACCTTC. Its protein product is CASSQATGGVGYTF.

The genes are TRBV29-1 and TRBJ2-2; TRBD1 matches at 9 bases. V dropped 2 bases and J dropped 6; count of bases not matched to a gene: 7. The CDR3 runs to 15 residues. CDR1 is SQVTM and CDR2 is ANQGSEA in the germline V gene. The chain's CDR3 is CSVELGTGKSGELFF. CDR3 nucleotides: TGCAGCGTTGAATTGGGGACAGGGAAGTCCGGGGAGCTGTTTTTT.

The rearrangement links TRBV7-9 to TRBJ2-1; D may correspond to TRBD1 or TRBD2 (5 bases each). The germline gives CDR1 SEHNR, CDR2 FQNEAQ (reference sequence). V gave up 10 bases and J gave up 0 bases, with 13 bases separating them. The CDR3 extends over 14 amino acids. The CDR3 spells CAIVWGSSYNEQFF. The DNA for the CDR3 is TGTGCCATCGTTTGGGGGAGCTCCTACAATGAGCAGTTCTTC.